This T cell receptor beta chain was sequenced during a study of early T cells in non-severe SARS-CoV-2 infection. TCRdb re-called the 5' RACE reads through MiXCR, storing one row per CDR3 protein. Of roughly 30,000 distinct CDR3 sequences listed, approximately 6% were seen once; the top ten hold 34%. From germline, CDR1 is SGHRS and CDR2 YFSETQ. This CDR3 is 13 amino acids long. Deletions cut 0 bases from V and 4 bases from J, with 8 bases between. This clonotype has at least ten counts. This receptor was obtained from an adult who was a healthcare worker with PCR-confirmed SARS-CoV-2 infection or an uninfected control (not recorded which). The chain employs TRBV5-1 and TRBJ2-7, with D possibly matching TRBD1 (6 bases). Sample: whole blood, taken at baseline. In nucleotides, the CDR3 is TGCGCCAGCAGCTTGGGGACAGTGTACGAGCAGTACTTC. Its translation is CASSLGTVYEQYF. Full variable domain (outside the CDR3, taken from reference TRBV5-1 and TRBJ2-7): KAGVTQTPRYLIKTRGQQVTLSCSPISGHRSVSWYQQTPGQGLQFLFEYFSETQRNKGNFPGRFSGRQFSNSRSEMNVSTLELGDSALYLCASSLGTVYEQYFGPGTRLTVT.